This TCR beta chain originates from a study of T cell repertoires in cytomegalovirus infection. Notes on the study in general: Using cumulative public TCR beta family frequency, the authors identified those who carried CMV together with the relevant HLA.

This clonotype has at least ten counts. Its target is not known. An end of the junction does not agree with germline; a read error may underlie this. The germline CDR1 and CDR2 sequences are SGHVS and FQNEAQ. The CDR3 has 21 residues. One entry per CDR3 protein, called by TCRdb with MiXCR from the reads. Of about 230,000 distinct CDR3 sequences listed, roughly 6.5% were seen once; the top ten hold about 6.5%. The receptor's source is a human donor in good health (CMV status not recorded). Some clones in this sample may be carry-over from other donors' samples. The sequenced material came from PBMCs. This sequence joins TRBV7-8 and TRBJ2-1, with 11 bases matching TRBD2. The CDR3 DNA reads as TGTGCCAGCAGCTTACCCCGTGACCCAAGACTAGCGGGGCATCGCTACAGTGAGCAGTTCTTC. Residues: CASSLPRDPRLAGHRYSEQFF.